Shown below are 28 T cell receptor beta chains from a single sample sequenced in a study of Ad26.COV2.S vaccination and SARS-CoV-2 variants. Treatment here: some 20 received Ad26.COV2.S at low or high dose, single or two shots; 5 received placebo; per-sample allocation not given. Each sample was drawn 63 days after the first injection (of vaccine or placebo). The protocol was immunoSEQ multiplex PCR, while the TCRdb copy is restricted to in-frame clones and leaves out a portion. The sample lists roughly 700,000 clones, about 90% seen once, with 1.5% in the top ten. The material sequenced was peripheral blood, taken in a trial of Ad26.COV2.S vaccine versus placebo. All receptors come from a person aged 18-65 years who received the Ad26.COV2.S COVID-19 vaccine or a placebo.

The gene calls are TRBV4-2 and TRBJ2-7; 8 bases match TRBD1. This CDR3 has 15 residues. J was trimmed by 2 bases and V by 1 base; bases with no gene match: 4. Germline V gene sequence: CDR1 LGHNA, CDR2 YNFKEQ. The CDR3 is CASSQVTGGTYEQYF. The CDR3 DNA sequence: TGTGCCAGCAGCCAAGTCACAGGGGGAACCTACGAGCAGTACTTC.

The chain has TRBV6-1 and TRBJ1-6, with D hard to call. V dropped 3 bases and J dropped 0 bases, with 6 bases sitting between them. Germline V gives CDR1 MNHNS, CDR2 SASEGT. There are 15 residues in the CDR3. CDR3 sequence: CASSEVSSYNSPLHF. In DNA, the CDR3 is TGTGCCAGCAGTGAGGTGAGCTCCTATAATTCACCCCTCCACTTT.

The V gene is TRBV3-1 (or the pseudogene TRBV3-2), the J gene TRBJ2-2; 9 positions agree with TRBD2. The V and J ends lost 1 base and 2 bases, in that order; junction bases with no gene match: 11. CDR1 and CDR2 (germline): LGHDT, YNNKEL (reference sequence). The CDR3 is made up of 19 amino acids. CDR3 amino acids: CASSQGLAGTHGNTGELFF. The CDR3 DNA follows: TGTGCCAGCAGCCAAGGTCTAGCGGGAACCCACGGCAACACCGGGGAGCTGTTTTTT.

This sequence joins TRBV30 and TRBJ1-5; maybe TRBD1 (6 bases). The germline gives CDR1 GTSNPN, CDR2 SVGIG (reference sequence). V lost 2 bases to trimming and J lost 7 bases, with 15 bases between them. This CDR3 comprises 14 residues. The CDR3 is CAWSMGHLDQPQHF. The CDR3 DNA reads TGTGCCTGGAGTATGGGACATTTGGACCAGCCCCAGCATTTT.

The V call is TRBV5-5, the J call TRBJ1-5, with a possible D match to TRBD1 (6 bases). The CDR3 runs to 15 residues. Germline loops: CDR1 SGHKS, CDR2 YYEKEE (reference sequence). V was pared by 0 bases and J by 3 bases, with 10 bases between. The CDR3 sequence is CASSLDGTYNQPQHF. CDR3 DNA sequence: TGTGCCAGCAGCTTGGACGGGACATACAATCAGCCCCAGCATTTT.

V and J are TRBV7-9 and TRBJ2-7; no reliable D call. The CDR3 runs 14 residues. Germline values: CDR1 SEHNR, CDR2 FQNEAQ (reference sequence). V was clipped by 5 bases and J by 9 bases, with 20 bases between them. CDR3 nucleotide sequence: TGTGCCAGCAGCCCCCACAGCGACTCGTCTAGGCAGTACTTC. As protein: CASSPHSDSSRQYF. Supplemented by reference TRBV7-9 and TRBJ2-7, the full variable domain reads DTGVSQNPRHKITKRGQNVTFRCDPISEHNRLYWYRQTLGQGPEFLTYFQNEAQLEKSRLLSDRFSAERPKGSFSTLEIQRTEQGDSAMYLCASSPHSDSSRQYFGPGTRLTVT.

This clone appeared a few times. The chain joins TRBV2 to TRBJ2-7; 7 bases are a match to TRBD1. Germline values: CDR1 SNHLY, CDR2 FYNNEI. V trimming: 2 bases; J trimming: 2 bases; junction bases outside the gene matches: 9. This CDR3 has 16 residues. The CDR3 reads CASSEPPGGPTYEQYF. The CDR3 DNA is TGTGCCAGCAGTGAACCACCAGGGGGACCGACCTACGAGCAGTACTTC.

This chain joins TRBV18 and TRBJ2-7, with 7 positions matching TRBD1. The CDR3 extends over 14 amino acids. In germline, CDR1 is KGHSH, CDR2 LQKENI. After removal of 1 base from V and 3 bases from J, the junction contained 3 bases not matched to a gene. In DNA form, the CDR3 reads TGTGCCAGCTCACCACTGGGGACAGTCTACGAGCAGTACTTC. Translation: CASSPLGTVYEQYF.

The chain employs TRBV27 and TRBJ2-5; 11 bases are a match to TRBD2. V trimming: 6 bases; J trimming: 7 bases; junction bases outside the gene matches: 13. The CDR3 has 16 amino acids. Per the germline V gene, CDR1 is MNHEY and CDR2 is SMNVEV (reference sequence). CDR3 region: CASRQGASGRRATQYF. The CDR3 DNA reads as TGTGCCAGCAGACAGGGGGCTAGCGGGAGGAGGGCGACCCAGTACTTC.

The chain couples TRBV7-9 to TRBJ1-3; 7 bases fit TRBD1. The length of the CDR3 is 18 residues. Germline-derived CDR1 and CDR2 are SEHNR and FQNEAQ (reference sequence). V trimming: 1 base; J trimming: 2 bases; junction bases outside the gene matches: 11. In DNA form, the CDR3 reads TGTGCCAGCAGCTTAGACAGGGGATCTGTAAGGCCTGGAAACACCATATATTTT. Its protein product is CASSLDRGSVRPGNTIYF.

The chain's CDR3 is CASSYPTEGQPQHF. In DNA form, the CDR3 reads TGTGCCAGCAGTTACCCGACGGAGGGCCAGCCCCAGCATTTT. The rearrangement links TRBV6-6 to TRBJ1-5; no definite D call. V shed 2 bases and J shed 7 bases, with 12 bases lying between them. The germline gives CDR1 MNHNY, CDR2 SVGAGI (reference sequence). This CDR3 has 14 residues.

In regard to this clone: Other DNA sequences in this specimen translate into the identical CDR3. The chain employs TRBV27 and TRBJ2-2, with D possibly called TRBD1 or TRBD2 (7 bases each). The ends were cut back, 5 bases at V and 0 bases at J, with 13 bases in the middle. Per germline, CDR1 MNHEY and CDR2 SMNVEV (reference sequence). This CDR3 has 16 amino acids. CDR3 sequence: CASSLRGGANTGELFF. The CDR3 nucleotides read TGTGCCAGCAGTCTCAGGGGGGGAGCGAACACCGGGGAGCTGTTTTTT.

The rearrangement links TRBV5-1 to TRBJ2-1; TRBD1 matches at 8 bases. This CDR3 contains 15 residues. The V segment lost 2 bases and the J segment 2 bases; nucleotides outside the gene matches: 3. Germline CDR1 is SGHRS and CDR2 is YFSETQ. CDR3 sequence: CASSLTGGTYNEQFF. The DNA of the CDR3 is TGCGCCAGCAGCTTAACAGGGGGGACCTACAATGAGCAGTTCTTC.

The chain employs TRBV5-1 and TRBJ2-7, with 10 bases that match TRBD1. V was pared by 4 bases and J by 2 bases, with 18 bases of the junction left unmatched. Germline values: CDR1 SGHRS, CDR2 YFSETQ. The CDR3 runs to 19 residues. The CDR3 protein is CASSPGSGQGSFTAYEQYF. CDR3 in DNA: TGCGCCAGCAGCCCTGGATCGGGACAGGGGTCATTTACCGCCTACGAGCAGTACTTC.

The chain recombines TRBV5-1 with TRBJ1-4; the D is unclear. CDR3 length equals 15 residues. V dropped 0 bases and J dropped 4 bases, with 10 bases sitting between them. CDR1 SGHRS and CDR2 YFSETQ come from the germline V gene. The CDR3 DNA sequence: TGCGCCAGCAGCTTGGGTTGGATGATTAATGAAAAACTGTTTTTT. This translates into CASSLGWMINEKLFF.

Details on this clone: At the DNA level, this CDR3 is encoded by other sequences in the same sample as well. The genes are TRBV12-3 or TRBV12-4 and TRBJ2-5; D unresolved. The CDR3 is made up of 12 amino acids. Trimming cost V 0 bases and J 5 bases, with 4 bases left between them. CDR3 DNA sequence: TGTGCCAGCAGTTTAGCGCTCGAGACCCAGTACTTC. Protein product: CASSLALETQYF.

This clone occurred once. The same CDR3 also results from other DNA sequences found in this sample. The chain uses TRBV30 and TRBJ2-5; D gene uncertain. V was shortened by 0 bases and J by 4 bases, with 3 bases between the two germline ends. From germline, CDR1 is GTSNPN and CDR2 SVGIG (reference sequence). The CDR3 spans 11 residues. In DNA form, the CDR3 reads TGTGCCTGGAGTGTTCGAGAGACCCAGTACTTC. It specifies CAWSVRETQYF.

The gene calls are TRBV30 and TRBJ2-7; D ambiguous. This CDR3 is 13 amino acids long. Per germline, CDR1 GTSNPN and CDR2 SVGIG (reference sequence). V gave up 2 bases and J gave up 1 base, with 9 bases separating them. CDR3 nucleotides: TGTGCCTGGAGTCCCGTGGGATCCTACGAGCAGTACTTC. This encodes CAWSPVGSYEQYF.

The chain's CDR3 is CASSSLLSDTQYF. The CDR3 DNA reads as TGTGCCAGCAGCTCCCTCCTATCAGATACGCAGTATTTT. The rearrangement uses TRBV7-3 and TRBJ2-3; D is undetermined. The germline V gene has CDR1 SGHTA and CDR2 FQGTGA. Trimming pared 4 bases from V and 4 bases from J, leaving 9 bases between. The CDR3 length is 13 residues.

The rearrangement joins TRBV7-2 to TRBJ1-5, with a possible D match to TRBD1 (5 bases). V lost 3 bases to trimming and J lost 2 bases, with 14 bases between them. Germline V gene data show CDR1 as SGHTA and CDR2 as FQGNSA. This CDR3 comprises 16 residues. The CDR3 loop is CASSFGGGAGNQPQHF. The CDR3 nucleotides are TGTGCCAGCAGCTTCGGGGGGGGAGCCGGCAATCAGCCCCAGCATTTT.

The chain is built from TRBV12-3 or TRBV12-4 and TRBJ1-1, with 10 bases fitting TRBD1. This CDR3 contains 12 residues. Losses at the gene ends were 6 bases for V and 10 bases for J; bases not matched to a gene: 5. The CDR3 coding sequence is TGTGCCAGCAGCGACAGGGGGCCTCGAGCTTTCTTT. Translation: CASSDRGPRAFF.

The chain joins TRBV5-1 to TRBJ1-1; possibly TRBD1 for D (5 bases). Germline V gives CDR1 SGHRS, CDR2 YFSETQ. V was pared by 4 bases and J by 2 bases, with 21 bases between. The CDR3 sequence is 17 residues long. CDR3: CASSPDRGEVGNTEAFF. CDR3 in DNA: TGCGCCAGCAGCCCGGACCGGGGGGAGGTAGGAAACACTGAAGCTTTCTTT.

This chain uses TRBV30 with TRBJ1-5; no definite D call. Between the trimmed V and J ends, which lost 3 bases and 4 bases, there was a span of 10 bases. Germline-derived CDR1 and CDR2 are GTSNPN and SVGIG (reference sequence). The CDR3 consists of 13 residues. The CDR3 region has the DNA TGTGCCTGGAGCGTGAGAGCAAATCAGCCCCAGCATTTT. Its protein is CAWSVRANQPQHF.

The CDR3 loop is CAITSGTGIEAFF. The DNA of the CDR3 is TGTGCCATCACTTCAGGGACAGGGATTGAAGCTTTCTTT. This sequence joins TRBV10-3 and TRBJ1-1; TRBD1 agrees at 9 bases. Per the germline V gene, CDR1 is ENHRY and CDR2 is SYGVKD. CDR3 length: 13 amino acids. The ends lost 7 bases at V and 7 bases at J; junction bases unmatched: 7.

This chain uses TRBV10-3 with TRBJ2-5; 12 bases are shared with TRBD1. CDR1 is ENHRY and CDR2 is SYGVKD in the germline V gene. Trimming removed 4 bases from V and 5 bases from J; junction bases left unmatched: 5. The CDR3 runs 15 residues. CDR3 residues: CAISAGQGAGETQYF. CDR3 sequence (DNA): TGTGCCATCAGTGCGGGACAGGGGGCTGGGGAGACCCAGTACTTC.

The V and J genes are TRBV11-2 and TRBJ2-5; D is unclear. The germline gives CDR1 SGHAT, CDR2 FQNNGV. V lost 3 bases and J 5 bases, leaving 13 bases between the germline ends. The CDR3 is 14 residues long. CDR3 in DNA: TGTGCCAGCAGCTTTTATTTCAACCCGGAGACCCAGTACTTC. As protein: CASSFYFNPETQYF.

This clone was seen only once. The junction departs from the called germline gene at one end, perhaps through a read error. In nucleotides, the CDR3 is TGTGCCAGTAGAATAGGGGACAGGATCCATGGCTACACCTTC. Translation: CASRIGDRIHGYTF. The chain links TRBV19 to TRBJ1-2; 8 bases are a match to TRBD1. The germline V gene encodes CDR1 LNHDA and CDR2 SQIVND (reference sequence). CDR3 length: 14 amino acids.

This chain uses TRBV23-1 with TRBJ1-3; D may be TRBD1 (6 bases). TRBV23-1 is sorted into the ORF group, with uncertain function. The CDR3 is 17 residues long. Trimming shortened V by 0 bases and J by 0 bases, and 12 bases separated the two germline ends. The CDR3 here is CASSQSRGSFSGNTIYF. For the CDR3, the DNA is TGCGCCAGCAGTCAATCGAGGGGGTCTTTCTCTGGAAACACCATATATTTT.